The 2 T cell receptor beta chains below come from one sample, sequenced in a study of spatial heterogeneity in lung cancer. Using its own MiXCR run on the 5' RACE reads, TCRdb lists one record per CDR3 protein. This table has 55,000 to 75,000 distinct CDR3 sequences, approximately 8% appearing once. Documented time point: sample taken at primary tumor resection. Material for sequencing was whole RNA from tumor, nontumor lung or frozen PBMC, left unsorted. Here the sequenced sample was PBMCs, taken at surgery. Source of these receptors: a female donor with early-stage non-small cell lung cancer.

The chain couples TRBV27 to TRBJ1-1; TRBD1 matches 7 bases. J gave up 5 bases and V 6 bases, and 6 bases lay outside the gene matches. This CDR3 region has 13 residues. The germline V gene has CDR1 MNHEY and CDR2 SMNVEV (reference sequence). The CDR3 DNA sequence: TGTGCCAGCAGCCAGGGGGTTGGGACTGAAGCTTTCTTT. Translated: CASSQGVGTEAFF.

This clonotype has just a few counts. The V call is TRBV11-2, the J call TRBJ2-7; TRBD1 matches at 9 bases. Trimming cost V 1 base and J 2 bases; bases outside gene matches: 6. The CDR3 spans 16 residues. CDR1 and CDR2 from the germline V gene are SGHAT and FQNNGV. CDR3 sequence (DNA): TGTGCCAGCAGCTTAGGTAGACAGGGGGAACCCTACGAGCAGTACGTC. This translates into CASSLGRQGEPYEQYV.